The rows below give T cell receptor beta chains drawn from one sample of a study of cytomegalovirus exposure and HLA in healthy donors. Only in-frame clones appear in the TCRdb table, and some are missing; sequencing was by immunoSEQ multiplex PCR. The data contain fewer than 200,000 clones, nearly 90% of them singletons. Sequences were obtained from PBMCs. All receptors derive from a man aged 18-30 years in good health and CMV-seropositive. Each CDR3 is given with its conserved first and last residue. A D gene is named only where the DNA matches it firmly. The size field is filled for only some rows; it gives once, few, many or a size class.

size	D	V	J	CDR3	DNA
once	-	TRBV6-1	TRBJ2-2	CASRRDTGELFF	TGTGCCAGCAGACGGGACACCGGGGAGCTGTTTTTT
-	TRBD2	TRBV27	TRBJ2-7	CASSSSTGLAGLYYEQYF	TGTGCCAGCAGTTCTTCAACGGGACTAGCGGGACTCTACTACGAGCAGTACTTC
-	-	TRBV7-9	TRBJ2-5	CASSLAGGKETQYF	TGTGCCAGCAGCTTAGCCGGGGGAAAAGAGACCCAGTACTTC
once	TRBD1	TRBV4-1	TRBJ2-7	CASSPPYRGLLYEQYF	TGCGCCAGCAGCCCACCCTACAGGGGTCTTCTCTACGAGCAGTACTTC
-	TRBD2	TRBV5-8	TRBJ2-1	CASSFSGTSGGAGEQFF	TGTGCCAGCAGCTTCTCCGGGACTAGCGGGGGGGCGGGAGAGCAGTTCTTC
once	-	TRBV7-9	TRBJ2-1	CASSLWGAGPYNEQFF	TGTGCCAGCAGCTTATGGGGAGCGGGCCCCTACAATGAGCAGTTCTTC
once	TRBD2	TRBV4-1	TRBJ2-4	CASSQEWLAGGNIQYF	TGCGCCAGCAGCCAAGAATGGCTAGCGGGAGGGAACATTCAGTACTTC
-	TRBD2	TRBV4-2	TRBJ2-5	CASSQDGLGETQYF	TGTGCCAGCAGCCAAGACGGACTAGGGGAGACCCAGTACTTC
-	-	TRBV28	TRBJ1-5	CASSLWQGQPQHF	TGTGCCAGCAGTTTATGGCAGGGTCAGCCCCAGCATTTT
-	-	TRBV10-1	TRBJ2-5	CASSESTGEETQYF	TGCGCCAGCAGTGAGTCAACGGGGGAGGAGACCCAGTACTTC
-	TRBD2	TRBV9	TRBJ2-2	CASSTGAGLAGTGELFF	TGTGCCAGCAGCACCGGGGCCGGACTAGCGGGCACCGGGGAGCTGTTTTTT
-	TRBD2	TRBV9	TRBJ2-3	CASSVVGTSGRVGNTDTQYF	TGTGCCAGCAGCGTAGTGGGGACTAGCGGACGAGTTGGTAACACAGATACGCAGTATTTT
-	TRBD2	TRBV2	TRBJ2-2	CASRSGSFRTGELFF	TGTGCCAGCCGGAGCGGGAGTTTTAGGACCGGGGAGCTGTTTTTT
-	-	TRBV7-6	TRBJ2-1	CASSPWGQDSYNEQFF	TGTGCCAGCAGCCCCTGGGGGCAGGACTCCTACAATGAGCAGTTCTTC
-	-	TRBV6-6	TRBJ1-1	CASRGTGLSTEAFF	TGTGCCAGCAGAGGCACAGGGTTGAGCACTGAAGCTTTCTTT
-	-	TRBV5-4	TRBJ2-1	CASSAGQRSYNEQFF	TGTGCCAGCAGCGCGGGACAGCGCTCCTACAATGAGCAGTTCTTC
-	TRBD1	TRBV7-9	TRBJ1-1	CASSIGTAEAFF	TGTGCCAGCAGCATAGGGACAGCTGAAGCTTTCTTT
once	TRBD1	TRBV28	TRBJ1-1	CASTRGGKRNTEAFF	TGTGCCAGCACCAGAGGGGGCAAACGGAACACTGAAGCTTTCTTT
many	TRBD1	TRBV15	TRBJ1-5	CATSRDAGTGNQPQHF	TGTGCCACCAGCAGAGATGCCGGGACAGGTAATCAGCCCCAGCATTTT
-	-	TRBV7-9	TRBJ2-7	CASSLPAFQGLTYEQYF	TGTGCCAGCAGCTTACCTGCTTTTCAGGGCCTCACCTACGAGCAGTACTTC
-	TRBD2	TRBV2	TRBJ2-3	CASSLLAGTTDTQYF	TGTGCCAGCAGTCTACTAGCGGGGACCACAGATACGCAGTATTTT
-	TRBD1	TRBV30	TRBJ2-1	CAWSGTGLNEQFF	TGTGCCTGGAGCGGGACAGGGCTTAATGAGCAGTTCTTC
-	TRBD1	TRBV7-9	TRBJ1-2	CASSLALRTGQGYTF	TGTGCCAGCAGCTTAGCGCTAAGGACAGGGCAGGGCTACACCTTC
-	TRBD1	TRBV10-3	TRBJ1-2	CAISGDRPTSYGYTF	TGTGCCATCAGCGGGGACAGGCCGACTTCGTATGGCTACACCTTC
-	-	TRBV11-2	TRBJ1-2	CASSLDPGYLNYGYTF	TGTGCCAGCAGCTTAGATCCCGGGTACCTCAACTATGGCTACACCTTC
once	TRBD2	TRBV19	TRBJ2-3	CASSDSGSVDTQYF	TGTGCCAGTAGTGATAGCGGGAGTGTAGATACGCAGTATTTT
-	-	TRBV6-6	TRBJ2-2	CASSYLTENTGELFF	TGTGCCAGCAGTTACTTGACAGAAAACACCGGGGAGCTGTTTTTT
-	TRBD2	TRBV14	TRBJ2-3	CASSHLAGVPDTDTQYF	TGTGCCAGCAGCCACCTCGCGGGAGTCCCGGACACAGATACGCAGTATTTT
-	TRBD2	TRBV5-1	TRBJ2-7	CASSLDSGRVYEQYF	TGCGCCAGCAGCTTGGATAGCGGGAGAGTCTACGAGCAGTACTTC
-	TRBD1	TRBV7-3	TRBJ2-3	CASSLTGGQGGTDTQYF	TGTGCCAGCAGCTTAACAGGCGGACAGGGAGGCACAGATACGCAGTATTTT
-	-	TRBV27	TRBJ2-3	CASSWVQGDTQYF	TGTGCCAGCAGTTGGGTCCAGGGAGATACGCAGTATTTT
-	TRBD2	TRBV5-5	TRBJ2-7	CASSLSAGVREQYF	TGTGCCAGCAGCTTGTCAGCGGGAGTGAGGGAGCAGTACTTC
-	-	TRBV6-5	TRBJ2-7	CASSYGLDEQYF	TGTGCCAGCAGTTACGGACTCGACGAGCAGTACTTC
-	TRBD1	TRBV7-2	TRBJ1-4	CASSLRDREKLFF	TGTGCCAGCAGCTTAAGGGACAGAGAAAAACTGTTTTTT
-	TRBD1	TRBV4-2	TRBJ2-7	CASSQQGPGQGTYEQYF	TGTGCCAGCAGCCAACAAGGACCGGGACAGGGAACCTACGAGCAGTACTTC
-	TRBD2	TRBV28	TRBJ2-7	CASSPGLAGGPSYEQYF	TGTGCCAGCAGTCCTGGCCTAGCGGGAGGGCCTTCCTACGAGCAGTACTTC
-	TRBD2	TRBV19	TRBJ2-1	CASSIVLTGTSGSSEQFF	TGTGCCAGTAGTATAGTTTTGACCGGGACTAGCGGGAGTAGTGAGCAGTTCTTC
-	-	TRBV4-1	TRBJ1-1	CASSRNTGITEAFF	TGCGCCAGCAGCCGCAATACAGGGATTACTGAAGCTTTCTTT
-	TRBD2	TRBV29-1	TRBJ2-3	CSVVFWLAGGPSTDTQYF	TGCAGCGTTGTCTTTTGGCTAGCGGGAGGGCCTAGCACAGATACGCAGTATTTT
once	TRBD1	TRBV6-1	TRBJ1-2	CASSDGGTGPNYGYTF	TGTGCCAGCAGTGACGGGGGGACAGGGCCTAACTATGGCTACACCTTC
-	-	TRBV19	TRBJ1-1	CASIQGGTEAFF	TGTGCCAGTATACAGGGCGGAACTGAAGCTTTCTTT
-	TRBD2	TRBV11-2	TRBJ2-1	CASSLGTIYNEQFF	TGTGCCAGCAGCTTGGGGACTATCTATAATGAGCAGTTCTTC
few	-	TRBV28	TRBJ1-1	CASSLSGDAFF	TGTGCCAGCAGCTTATCAGGGGATGCTTTCTTT
-	-	TRBV7-8	TRBJ1-3	CASSLRTDSGNTIYF	TGTGCCAGCAGCCTCCGGACAGACTCTGGAAACACCATATATTTT
once	-	TRBV28	TRBJ1-1	CASSPPTANTEAFF	TGTGCCAGCAGTCCCCCGACAGCGAACACTGAAGCTTTCTTT
once	TRBD2	TRBV6-1	TRBJ2-1	CASSDFSGRGDEQFF	TGTGCCAGCAGTGATTTTAGCGGGAGGGGCGATGAGCAGTTCTTC
-	-	TRBV7-9	TRBJ2-3	CASSLAHHTDTQYF	TGTGCCAGCAGCTTAGCCCATCACACAGATACGCAGTATTTT
-	-	TRBV5-5	TRBJ2-7	CASSPDSRHEQYF	TGTGCCAGCAGCCCGGACAGTAGACACGAGCAGTACTTC
-	-	TRBV4-1	TRBJ1-5	CASSQLAQGSQHF	TGCGCCAGCAGCCAATTAGCCCAGGGGTCCCAGCATTTT
-	TRBD2	TRBV4-2	TRBJ2-1	CASSTGTTEQFF	TGTGCCAGCAGCACCGGGACTACTGAGCAGTTCTTC
-	-	TRBV28	TRBJ1-5	CASTRDGSNQPQHF	TGTGCCAGCACCCGGGATGGTAGCAATCAGCCCCAGCATTTT
once	TRBD1	TRBV2	TRBJ1-6	CASSDGQGVSPLHF	TGTGCCAGCAGTGACGGCCAGGGGGTTTCACCCCTCCACTTT
-	-	TRBV10-3	TRBJ1-2	CAISELTLNSYTF	TGTGCCATCAGTGAGTTGACTCTTAATAGCTACACCTTC
-	-	TRBV7-2	TRBJ1-5	CASSLDGRNQPQHF	TGTGCCAGCAGCTTAGATGGGCGCAATCAGCCCCAGCATTTT
once	-	TRBV11-3	TRBJ2-1	CASSLPPQGYYNEQFF	TGTGCCAGCAGCTTACCCCCGCAGGGTTACTACAATGAGCAGTTCTTC